This T cell receptor beta chain is from a study of shared clonotypes between healthy human individuals. Within Nashville, Tennessee resided all donors, each a Caucasian adult. The V segment lost 1 base and the J segment 4 bases; nucleotides outside the gene matches: 6. The CDR3 is 17 residues long. Germline V CDR1 and CDR2: SGHVS, FNYEAQ. With regard to this clone: The same CDR3 is also encoded by other DNA sequences in this sample.

Only in-frame clones appear in the TCRdb table, and some are missing; sequencing was by immunoSEQ multiplex PCR. The table lists about 110,000 clones, more than 65% of them singletons. The sample was memory CD8+ T cells sorted from blood. Subset defined: CD45RO+ cells pooled with CCR7-negative TemRA cells. This clonotype was obtained from a woman in her 30s in good health. The chain employs TRBV7-6 and TRBJ2-2; 10 positions match TRBD2. CDR3 loop: CASSLGAGGPGTGELFF. The CDR3 nucleotides are TGTGCCAGCAGCTTAGGAGCGGGAGGGCCTGGCACCGGGGAGCTGTTTTTT.